This paragraph reports one T cell receptor beta chain. No antigen is known for it. The sample comes from a study of cytomegalovirus exposure and HLA in healthy donors. As for the study in general: Drawn from HLA-typed donors, about 82 million unique TCRs were held in an early data release. Findings of the study overall: Highly shared variants forming one cluster were likely a sequencing artifact.

Trimming took off 0 bases at V and 8 bases at J, with 13 bases between the two ends. This CDR3 spans 14 amino acids. Germline values: CDR1 SGHVS, CDR2 FQNEAQ. PCR employed 60 Vbeta and 13 Jbeta primers. Generated by immunoSEQ multiplex PCR, the TCRdb table keeps only in-frame clones and is missing some. This table has some 100,000 clones, around 70% appearing once. The sample was PBMCs. The TCR comes from a woman in her forties or fifties in good health and CMV-seropositive. The rearrangement uses TRBV7-8 and TRBJ1-2; weak D call: TRBD1 (5 bases). CDR3 nucleotide sequence: TGTGCCAGCAGCTTAGCGGTACAGGCGCGGGGCTACACCTTC. This sequence encodes CASSLAVQARGYTF.